Following are 22 T cell receptor beta chains from one sample sequenced in a study of human T cells and chemical hapten exposure. The time point: patch test 1, 2 weeks after DPC sensitization. The treatment was: therapeutic diphenylcyclopropenone sensitization with weekly scalp DPC. Using its own MiXCR run on the RACE reads, TCRdb lists one record per CDR3 protein. The table has nearly 80,000 distinct CDR3 sequences, 10% seen once. The sample was whole blood, taken in connection with sensitization to the hapten diphenylcyclopropenone (DPC). All receptors come from a woman between 50 and 59 years old with alopecia areata. Some clones in this sample may be carry-over from other donors' samples.

This clonotype has just a few counts. The chain joins TRBV6-1 to TRBJ2-3, with D hard to call. The V gene lost 6 bases and the J gene lost 3 bases, with 13 bases spanning the gap. In germline, CDR1 is MNHNS, CDR2 SASEGT. CDR3 size: 14 residues. CDR3 coding DNA: TGTGCCAGCAGAGGATACAAATTTACAGATACGCAGTATTTT. Translation: CASRGYKFTDTQYF.

This clonotype has more than one count but fewer than ten. The chain couples TRBV9 to TRBJ2-5; D is perhaps TRBD2 (5 bases). From germline, CDR1 is SGDLS and CDR2 YYNGEE. The ends were cut back, 0 bases at V and 1 base at J, with 10 bases in the middle. The CDR3 totals 15 residues. CDR3 loop: CASSVARGGQETQYF. The CDR3 nucleotides are TGTGCCAGCAGCGTAGCGCGAGGAGGCCAAGAGACCCAGTACTTC.

This clonotype showed up just a few times. The chain couples TRBV24-1 to TRBJ1-1; D call uncertain. In germline, CDR1 is KGHDR, CDR2 SFDVKD. Trimming cost V 6 bases and J 6 bases, with 10 bases left between them. The CDR3 runs to 12 residues. CDR3 DNA sequence: TGTGCCACCAGTAGGTGGGTAGCTGAAGCTTTCTTT. Protein: CATSRWVAEAFF.

V and J are TRBV21-1 and TRBJ2-7. TRBV21-1 is recorded as a pseudogene. The CDR3 runs to 12 residues. In DNA, the CDR3 is TGTGCCAGCAGCACTCATTTCTACGAGCAGTACTTC. This encodes CASSTHFYEQYF.

The chain couples TRBV6-4 to TRBJ2-1; weak D call: TRBD1 (5 bases). V was clipped by 6 bases and J by 8 bases, with 17 bases between them. From germline, CDR1 is MRHNA and CDR2 SNTAGT. The CDR3 is made up of 14 amino acids. CDR3 bases: TGTGCCAGCAGCATTGAAGGGGCTAAGGATGAGCAGTTCTTC. It is translated as CASSIEGAKDEQFF.

This clonotype was seen a handful of times. The genes are TRBV30 and TRBJ2-1, with a possible D match to TRBD2 (6 bases). V gave up 2 bases and J gave up 6 bases, with 11 bases separating them. CDR3 length equals 13 residues. Germline V gene data show CDR1 as GTSNPN and CDR2 as SVGIG (reference sequence). The CDR3 is CAWSLAAVNEQFF. CDR3 nucleotides: TGTGCCTGGAGTTTAGCGGCGGTCAATGAGCAGTTCTTC.

This clonotype was seen a handful of times. The V and J genes are TRBV14 and TRBJ2-2, with D hard to call. Germline V gives CDR1 SGHDN, CDR2 FVKESK. Trimming cost V 0 bases and J 6 bases, with 5 bases left between them. The CDR3 consists of 13 residues. The CDR3 nucleotides are TGTGCCAGCAGCCAAGATAGGGCCGGGGAGCTGTTTTTT. Translated, it gives CASSQDRAGELFF.

This clonotype was detected ten times or more. The chain couples TRBV2 to TRBJ1-5; TRBD1 aligns across 7 bases. The CDR3 extends over 14 amino acids. Germline trimming cut 7 bases from V and 0 bases from J; bases unmatched to any gene: 3. CDR1 is SNHLY and CDR2 is FYNNEI in the germline V gene. This CDR3 reads CASTRQGSNQPQHF. For the CDR3, the DNA is TGTGCCAGCACCCGACAGGGTAGCAATCAGCCCCAGCATTTT.

This clonotype was recorded at least ten times. The V and J genes are TRBV6-5 and TRBJ2-7, with TRBD2 matching over 7 bases. V lost 4 bases, J lost 4 bases, and 10 bases stayed unmatched. The CDR3 has 15 residues. Per the germline V gene, CDR1 is MNHEY and CDR2 is SVGAGI. The CDR3 sequence: CASSSPRGSTYEQYF. The CDR3 DNA sequence: TGTGCCAGCAGTTCCCCCCGCGGGAGCACTTACGAGCAGTACTTC.

The chain couples TRBV5-1 to TRBJ2-3; 7 bases match TRBD1. The CDR3 spans 14 residues. Germline assignment: CDR1 SGHRS and CDR2 YFSETQ. Losses at the gene ends were 0 bases for V and 4 bases for J; bases not matched to a gene: 2. CDR3 sequence: CASSLGQGADTQYF. CDR3 coding DNA: TGCGCCAGCAGCTTGGGGCAGGGGGCAGATACGCAGTATTTT.

The CDR3 reads CASSSQGITYGYTF. DNA of the CDR3: TGTGCCAGCAGTTCACAGGGGATTACCTATGGCTACACCTTC. The chain uses TRBV28 and TRBJ1-2; 7 bases match TRBD1. The germline V gene encodes CDR1 MDHEN and CDR2 SYDVKM. CDR3 length equals 14 residues. V lost 4 bases and J lost 4; bases outside the gene matches: 6.

This chain links TRBV5-1 with TRBJ2-4; TRBD2 matches at 16 bases. The CDR3 loop spans 19 amino acids. Unmatched junction bases numbered 7, after V lost 4 bases and J lost 0 bases. CDR1 SGHRS and CDR2 YFSETQ come from the germline V gene. The CDR3, as DNA: TGCGCCAGCAGCGGACCGGGACTAGCGGGAGGGCCAGCCAAAAACATTCAGTACTTC. Translating it yields CASSGPGLAGGPAKNIQYF.

This clonotype was found many times. The chain has TRBV7-8 and TRBJ2-3; possibly TRBD2 for D (6 bases). Deletions cut 2 bases from V and 1 base from J, with 16 bases between. The CDR3 extends over 17 amino acids. CDR1 SGHVS and CDR2 FQNEAQ come from the germline V gene. The CDR3 here is CASSLPTGGEGTDTQYF. The CDR3 DNA is TGTGCCAGCAGCTTACCCACAGGTGGGGAGGGCACAGATACGCAGTATTTT.

Only one count was recorded for this clonotype. The V call is TRBV29-1, the J call TRBJ2-7; TRBD1 might be the D (6 bases). The germline gives CDR1 SQVTM, CDR2 ANQGSEA. The CDR3 has 14 residues. V was trimmed by 6 bases and J by 7 bases, leaving 22 bases between them. CDR3 loop: CSVLLGAPLGEQYF. The DNA for the CDR3 is TGCAGCGTCCTATTGGGGGCTCCATTGGGGGAGCAGTACTTC.

Ten or more counts support this clonotype. V gene TRBV4-1 combines with J gene TRBJ1-4; TRBD1 might be the D (6 bases). CDR1 is MGHRA and CDR2 is YSYEKL in the germline V gene. This CDR3 is 16 amino acids long. The V gene lost 1 base and the J gene lost 5 bases, with 14 bases spanning the gap. The CDR3 loop reads CASSQGSIGGNEKLFF. In DNA, the CDR3 is TGCGCCAGCAGCCAAGGCAGCATAGGGGGGAATGAAAAACTGTTTTTT.

This clonotype was seen only a few times. V and J are TRBV20-1 and TRBJ1-3; perhaps TRBD1 as D (6 bases). The germline CDR1 and CDR2 sequences are DFQATT and SNEGSKA (reference sequence). Trimming took off 5 bases at V and 4 bases at J, with 15 bases between the two ends. This CDR3 has 14 residues. The CDR3: CSALTGMGGNTIYF. CDR3 nucleotide sequence: TGCAGTGCTCTTACAGGGATGGGAGGAAACACCATATATTTT.

This clonotype showed up many times. This chain joins TRBV30 and TRBJ1-2; D possibly corresponds to TRBD1 (5 bases). Germline V gene data show CDR1 as GTSNPN and CDR2 as SVGIG (reference sequence). V was clipped by 3 bases and J by 4 bases, with 15 bases between them. This CDR3 is 14 amino acids long. The CDR3 nucleotides read TGTGCCTGGAGAGCCCAGGGAGGACTCTATGGCTACACCTTC. Encoded protein: CAWRAQGGLYGYTF.

This clonotype was recorded at least ten times. This chain connects TRBV3-1 to TRBJ2-1; tentatively, D is TRBD2 (6 bases). V was clipped by 4 bases and J by 6 bases, with 16 bases between them. In germline, CDR1 is LGHDT, CDR2 YNNKEL (reference sequence). This CDR3 is 15 amino acids long. This chain's CDR3 is CASSRNSGRGNEQFF. CDR3 DNA sequence: TGTGCCAGCAGCCGAAATAGCGGCCGAGGCAATGAGCAGTTCTTC.

This clonotype was detected only a few times. The chain combines TRBV27 with TRBJ2-3; D perhaps matches TRBD2 (5 bases). The CDR3 totals 15 residues. V was shortened by 7 bases and J by 0 bases, with 14 bases between the two germline ends. CDR1 is MNHEY, CDR2 SMNVEV, per germline (reference sequence). The CDR3: CASKSPSSSTDTQYF. Written as DNA, the CDR3 is TGTGCCAGCAAGTCGCCTAGCTCTAGCACAGATACGCAGTATTTT.

The V gene is TRBV7-8, the J gene TRBJ1-5, with 9 bases identical to TRBD1. Germline V gene data show CDR1 as SGHVS and CDR2 as FQNEAQ. Trimming removed 0 bases from V and 6 bases from J; junction bases left unmatched: 9. The CDR3 contains 17 residues. CDR3 amino acids: CASSLAITGGAGQPQHF. The CDR3 nucleotides read TGTGCCAGCAGCTTAGCGATCACAGGGGGCGCGGGTCAGCCCCAGCATTTT.

At least ten counts were recorded for this clonotype. The chain uses TRBV9 and TRBJ2-4, with D unresolved. Germline CDR1 SGDLS, CDR2 YYNGEE. The length of the CDR3 is 13 residues. Trimming removed 2 bases at V and 3 bases at J, with 6 bases between. This chain's CDR3 is CASSVKVKNIQYF. CDR3 nucleotide sequence: TGTGCCAGCAGCGTCAAGGTCAAAAACATTCAGTACTTC.

The chain employs TRBV12-3 or TRBV12-4 and TRBJ1-1; the D gene is possibly TRBD1 (6 bases). With 5 bases removed from V and 6 bases from J, the gap between germline ends came to 16 bases. CDR3 size: 14 residues. The CDR3: CASSSGGGPAEAFF. In DNA, the CDR3 is TGTGCCAGCAGTAGCGGGGGGGGGCCCGCTGAAGCTTTCTTT.